A selection of T cell receptor beta chains follows, all from one sample in a study of T-cell memory formation after mild COVID-19. MiXCR, run by TCRdb on the 5' RACE reads, gives a single entry per CDR3 protein. The table records a few hundred thousand distinct CDR3 sequences, more than 15% of them present only once. The sequenced sample consisted of PBMCs or a T cell subset sorted from them (not recorded which). These receptors were taken from a young man who had mild COVID-19 (a few samples of this study predate the infection). Cell type and time point are not known. Both conserved end residues are part of each CDR3. A D gene is named only where the DNA matches it firmly. Size values are once, few and many counts, or a class for expanded clones, and some rows have none.

>TRBJ1-1|TRBV18|.|.
TGTGCCAGCTCACCACTACAATCGAACACTGAAGCTTTCTTT
CASSPLQSNTEAFF
>TRBJ2-7|TRBV5-5|few|.
TGTGCCAGCAGCGACCGTCAGGACTCCTACGAGCAGTACTTC
CASSDRQDSYEQYF
>TRBJ1-1|TRBV7-9|.|.
TGTGCCAGCAGCTTAGCGAATCGGTACACTGAAGCTTTCTTT
CASSLANRYTEAFF
>TRBJ2-1|TRBV7-9|few|TRBD2
TGTGCCAGCAGCATCGGGACTAGCGGGGGCGCCTCCTACAATGAGCAGTTCTTC
CASSIGTSGGASYNEQFF
>TRBJ1-2|TRBV27|once|.
TGTGCCAGCAGTTTCCGAGGACCTGCAAATGGCTACACCTTC
CASSFRGPANGYTF
>TRBJ1-3|TRBV28|few|.
TGTGCCAGCAGTTCACATGACGGGAGCTCTGGAAACACCATATATTTT
CASSSHDGSSGNTIYF
>TRBJ2-7|TRBV6-2/TRBV6-3|.|.
TGTGCCAGCAGCCCACCGGGACGGACCTACGAGCAGTACTTC
CASSPPGRTYEQYF
>TRBJ1-2|TRBV5-5|.|TRBD1
TGTGCCAGCAGACTACAGGGGGCCTACTTCTATGGCTACACCTTC
CASRLQGAYFYGYTF
>TRBJ2-3|TRBV7-3|many|TRBD2
TGTGCCAGCAGCCCTCGGGGGGGGGCTGGAGGAGATACGCAGTATTTT
CASSPRGGAGGDTQYF
>TRBJ2-3|TRBV3-1|.|TRBD2
TGTGCCAGCAGCCAAGTAGGACTAGCGGAACACACAGATACGCAGTATTTT
CASSQVGLAEHTDTQYF
>TRBJ2-7|TRBV29-1|many|.
TGCAGCGTCGCCGGACATACCTACGAGCAGTACTTC
CSVAGHTYEQYF
>TRBJ1-5|TRBV24-1|many|.
TGTGCCACCAGTCCCTCTCTATTCACCGAGCCCCAGCATTTT
CATSPSLFTEPQHF
>TRBJ2-5|TRBV4-2|few|TRBD2
TGTGCCAGCAGCCAAGATGGACTAGCGGGGGAAGGACAAAAGACCCAGTACTTC
CASSQDGLAGEGQKTQYF
>TRBJ1-2|TRBV27|.|TRBD1
TGTGCCAGCAGTCCCGCAGGAGACAGGGTACCAGCTAACTATGGCTACACCTTC
CASSPAGDRVPANYGYTF
>TRBJ2-7|TRBV6-1|.|TRBD1
TGTGCCAGCAGTGAAGTCGGGACAGGGAATTACGAGCAGTACTTC
CASSEVGTGNYEQYF
>TRBJ2-4|TRBV6-5|few|.
TGTGCCAGCAGTTACTCGAGAGTAGTCCGGGGGGCCAAAAACATTCAGTACTTC
CASSYSRVVRGAKNIQYF
>TRBJ1-4|TRBV29-1|few|.
TGCAGCGCCGCCGGGGGGGGAGCCCCTAATGAAAAACTGTTTTTT
CSAAGGGAPNEKLFF
>TRBJ2-3|TRBV5-1|.|.
TGCGCCAGCAGCTTCGGGACGGTAACAGATACGCAGTATTTT
CASSFGTVTDTQYF
>TRBJ2-3|TRBV5-1|many|TRBD2
TGCGCCAGCAGCTTGGGGGCTAGCGGGGTCACAGATACGCAGTATTTT
CASSLGASGVTDTQYF
>TRBJ2-1|TRBV12-3/TRBV12-4|.|.
TGTGCCAGCAGCCCTAGGGGGGGTGAATCCTACAATGAGCAGTTCTTC
CASSPRGGESYNEQFF
>TRBJ2-5|TRBV24-1|many|TRBD2
TGTGCCACCAGTGATCGTGCGGGGGGCCCGAAAGAGACCCAGTACTTC
CATSDRAGGPKETQYF
>TRBJ1-4|TRBV28|.|.
TGTGCCAGCAGGACCACAGGGTTTAATGAAAAACTGTTTTTT
CASRTTGFNEKLFF